The T cell receptor (beta chain) described here comes from a study of blood T cell repertoires in COVID-19. Whole-study context: Spain, Italy and the United States supplied samples that represented acute and convalescent COVID-19. T cells, B-cell-depleted T cells, or PBMCs supplied cDNA or gDNA.

In the original analysis: By means of reference gene primer amplification, nucleated cell counts were estimated. Here immunoSEQ multiplex PCR was the method, and the copy in TCRdb shows in-frame clones only, minus some. That table gives V, J and clone size, and the DNA gave D and trimming. The table includes tens of thousands of clones, roughly 91% detected once. The CDR3 totals 16 residues. V lost 1 base to trimming and J lost 1 base; unmatched junction nucleotides: 4. Germline V gives CDR1 SGHAT, CDR2 FQNNGV. Sample: peripheral blood. The source of this sequence is a man in his 60s with active COVID-19. The rearrangement links TRBV11-2 to TRBJ2-3, with 8 bases identical to TRBD2. CDR3 region: CASSLAGTRGTDTQYF. The CDR3 DNA is TGTGCCAGCAGCTTAGCCGGGACTAGGGGCACAGATACGCAGTATTTT.